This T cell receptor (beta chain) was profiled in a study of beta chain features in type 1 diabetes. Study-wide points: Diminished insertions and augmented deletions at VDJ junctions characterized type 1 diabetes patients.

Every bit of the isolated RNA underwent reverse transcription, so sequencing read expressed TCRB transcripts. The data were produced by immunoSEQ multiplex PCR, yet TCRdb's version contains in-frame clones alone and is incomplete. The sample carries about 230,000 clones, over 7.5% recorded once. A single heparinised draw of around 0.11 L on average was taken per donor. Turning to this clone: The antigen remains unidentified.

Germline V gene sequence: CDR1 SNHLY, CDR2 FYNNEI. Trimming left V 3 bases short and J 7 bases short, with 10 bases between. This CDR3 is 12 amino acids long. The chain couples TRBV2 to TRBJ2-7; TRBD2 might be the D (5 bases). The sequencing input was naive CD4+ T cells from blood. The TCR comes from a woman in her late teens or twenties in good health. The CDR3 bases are TGTGCCAGCAGTGACGATTCGGGGGAGCAGTACTTC. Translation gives CASSDDSGEQYF.